The clone carrying this T cell receptor (beta chain) came up a few times. The antigen is undetermined. The source of the sample is a study of T cell repertoires in cytomegalovirus infection. Notes on the study in general: CMV carriers with the relevant HLA were identified by cumulative public TCR beta family frequency.

Germline assignment: CDR1 MDHEN and CDR2 SYDVKM. Trimming pared 4 bases from V and 8 bases from J, leaving 11 bases between. The CDR3 loop spans 13 amino acids. TCRdb re-analysed the reads in MiXCR, keeping a single row per CDR3 protein. Of roughly 230,000 distinct CDR3 sequences in the sample, around 12% were seen once. The TCR originated in a human donor in good health (CMV status not recorded). Some clones in this sample may be carry-over from other donors' samples. Sample: PBMCs. V usage is TRBV28 and J usage is TRBJ1-4; no clear D. CDR3 sequence: CASSSVGREKLFF. The CDR3 DNA is TGTGCCAGCAGTTCTGTAGGGAGGGAAAAACTGTTTTTT.